Listed here are 9 T cell receptor beta chains from one sample, sequenced in a study of T-cell reconstitution after alpha-beta-depleted transplantation in children. Unique molecular identifiers were incorporated into the prepared TCRbeta library. TCRdb called the PCR reads again in MiXCR, with one record for every CDR3 protein. The sample consists of about 200,000 distinct CDR3 sequences, 6.6% of them appearing once. Material: PBMCs, obtained before TCRalphabeta/CD19-depleted stem cell transplant. The source of these receptors is a boy aged 2-15 years with acute lymphoblastic leukemia, due to receive a stem cell transplant.

The gene calls are TRBV20-1 and TRBJ2-2; D is unclear. Germline V gene lookup returns CDR1 DFQATT and CDR2 SNEGSKA (reference sequence). This CDR3 is built from 14 residues. V lost 5 bases to trimming and J lost 0 bases, with 10 bases between them. CDR3 sequence reads: CSAPSPSNTGELFF. The DNA of the CDR3 is TGCAGTGCTCCGAGTCCCTCGAACACCGGGGAGCTGTTTTTT.

In its sample, this clonotype was seen a few times. The rearrangement joins TRBV7-2 to TRBJ2-7, with 7 bases aligning to TRBD1. This CDR3 is 16 amino acids long. The V gene's germline CDR1 is SGHTA and CDR2 FQGNSA. Trimming took 2 bases from V and 7 from J; bases not matched to a gene: 14. CDR3 nucleotide sequence: TGTGCCAGCAGCTTAACTCAAATTCAACAGGGGCCTGAGCAGTACTTC. It encodes CASSLTQIQQGPEQYF.

The CDR3 protein is CASSWGQGRTDTQYF. The DNA for the CDR3 is TGTGCCAGCAGCTGGGGACAGGGGAGGACAGATACGCAGTATTTT. J is TRBJ2-3 and V is TRBV7-2; TRBD1 matches at 10 bases. The germline CDR1 and CDR2 sequences are SGHTA and FQGNSA. Trimming at V came to 4 bases and at J to 3 bases, leaving 4 bases not matched to a gene. There are 15 residues in the CDR3. Full variable domain (rest looked up from reference TRBV7-2 and TRBJ2-3): GAGVSQSPSNKVTEKGKDVELRCDPISGHTALYWYRQSLGQGLEFLIYFQGNSAPDKSGLPSDRFSAERTGGSVSTLTIQRTQQEDSAVYLCASSWGQGRTDTQYFGPGTRLTVL.

This clonotype appeared a few times. CDR3 DNA sequence: TGTGCCAGCACCCTTTATCGGGGGGGCACAGATACGCAGTATTTT. Protein: CASTLYRGGTDTQYF. The chain has TRBV28 and TRBJ2-3; 7 nucleotides line up with TRBD2. The CDR3 length is 15 residues. The V gene end was trimmed by 7 bases and the J gene end by 1 base; junction bases not matched to a gene: 8. Germline V gene sequence: CDR1 MDHEN, CDR2 SYDVKM.

This clonotype showed up just a few times. Because the CDR3 is missing its conserved closing phenylalanine or tryptophan, this is likely a read error. It is unclear where the CDR3 begins or ends on the DNA, so no DNA is shown, and the CDR3 is as TCRdb lists it. The V and J genes are TRBV20-1 and TRBJ2-1; the table's D call TRBD2 went unverified against the DNA. Germline V gives CDR1 DFQATT, CDR2 SNEGSKA (reference sequence). Inclusive of both ends, the CDR3 amounts to 11 amino acids. The CDR3 sequence is CSATNYRALVP.

This clonotype appeared many times. This chain links TRBV12-3 or TRBV12-4 with TRBJ1-6, with D unresolved. The germline V and J ends were trimmed by 3 bases and 8 bases, with 5 bases remaining between them. The CDR3 is 12 residues long. The chain's CDR3 is CASSFSDSPLHF. The CDR3 DNA is TGTGCCAGCAGTTTTTCCGATTCACCCCTCCACTTT.

This clonotype was recorded many times. V usage is TRBV6-1 and J usage is TRBJ2-5; 8 bases fit TRBD1. Germline assignment: CDR1 MNHNS and CDR2 SASEGT. This CDR3 has 16 residues. The trim removed 6 bases at V and 2 bases at J, leaving 11 bases unmatched. CDR3 coding DNA: TGTGCCAGCAGCCCCGGACAGGGTCCGCTTCAAGAGACCCAGTACTTC. The encoded protein is CASSPGQGPLQETQYF.

This clonotype was counted many times. The rearrangement links TRBV7-2 to TRBJ1-1, with 9 bases that match TRBD1. Germline CDR1 SGHTA, CDR2 FQGNSA. CDR3 length: 16 residues. V lost 1 base, J lost 11 bases, and 14 bases stayed unmatched. As DNA, the CDR3 is TGTGCCAGCAGCTTAGGGGTACAGGGGGCGCCTAGGTCGGCTTTCTTT. Protein: CASSLGVQGAPRSAFF.

This clonotype was seen many times. The chain has TRBV6-5 and TRBJ2-7, with 7 positions matching TRBD1. The CDR3 spans 15 residues. CDR1 and CDR2 from the germline V gene are MNHEY and SVGAGI. J lost 0 bases, V lost 11 bases, and 13 bases had no gene match. Written as DNA, the CDR3 is TGTGCCGGTACAAACAGGGGTAGGGGCTCCTACGAGCAGTACTTC. Translation: CAGTNRGRGSYEQYF.